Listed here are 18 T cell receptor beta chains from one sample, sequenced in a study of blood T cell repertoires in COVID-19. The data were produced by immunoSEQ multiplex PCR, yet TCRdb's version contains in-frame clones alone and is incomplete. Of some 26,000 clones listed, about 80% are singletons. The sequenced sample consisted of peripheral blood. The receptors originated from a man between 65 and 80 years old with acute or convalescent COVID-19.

In DNA form, the CDR3 reads TGTGCCAGCAGCTACGGACAGGGTAATTTGATCGGCGGCATAGAGGGCTACACCTTC. Protein product: CASSYGQGNLIGGIEGYTF. This chain connects TRBV4-2 to TRBJ1-2, with 8 bases aligning to TRBD1. Germline assignment: CDR1 LGHNA and CDR2 YNFKEQ. The CDR3 spans 19 residues. V was pared by 5 bases and J by 8 bases, with 25 bases of the junction left unmatched.

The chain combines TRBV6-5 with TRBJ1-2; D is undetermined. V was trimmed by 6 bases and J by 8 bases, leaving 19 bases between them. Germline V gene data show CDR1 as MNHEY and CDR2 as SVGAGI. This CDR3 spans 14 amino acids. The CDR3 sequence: CASRVDKQTGGYTF. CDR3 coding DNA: TGTGCCAGCAGGGTTGACAAACAGACGGGGGGCTACACCTTC.

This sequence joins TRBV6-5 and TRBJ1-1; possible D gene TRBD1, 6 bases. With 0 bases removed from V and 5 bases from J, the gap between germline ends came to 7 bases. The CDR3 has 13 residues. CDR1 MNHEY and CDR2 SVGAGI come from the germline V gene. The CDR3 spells CASSYSQGTEAFF. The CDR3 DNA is TGTGCCAGCAGTTACTCGCAGGGGACTGAAGCTTTCTTT.

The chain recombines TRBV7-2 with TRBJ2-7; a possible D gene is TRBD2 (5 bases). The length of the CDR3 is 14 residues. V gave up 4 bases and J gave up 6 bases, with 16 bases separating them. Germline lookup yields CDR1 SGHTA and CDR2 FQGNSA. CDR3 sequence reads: CASSSTPQRSEQYF. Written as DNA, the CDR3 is TGTGCCAGCAGCTCCACTCCCCAGCGGTCCGAGCAGTACTTC.

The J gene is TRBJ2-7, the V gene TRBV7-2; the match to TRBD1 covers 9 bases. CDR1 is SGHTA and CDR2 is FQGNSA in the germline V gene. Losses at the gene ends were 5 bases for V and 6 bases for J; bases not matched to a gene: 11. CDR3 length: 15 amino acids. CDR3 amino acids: CASSLGWGQGREQYF. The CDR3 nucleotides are TGTGCCAGCAGCCTAGGATGGGGACAGGGACGCGAGCAGTACTTC.

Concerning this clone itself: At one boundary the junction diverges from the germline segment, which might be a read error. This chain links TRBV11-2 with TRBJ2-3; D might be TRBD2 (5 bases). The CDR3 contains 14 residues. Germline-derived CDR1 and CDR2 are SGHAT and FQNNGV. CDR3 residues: CASSLDRLASPFLF. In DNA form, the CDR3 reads TGTGCCAGCAGCTTAGATCGGCTAGCCTCCCCCTTCCTCTTT.

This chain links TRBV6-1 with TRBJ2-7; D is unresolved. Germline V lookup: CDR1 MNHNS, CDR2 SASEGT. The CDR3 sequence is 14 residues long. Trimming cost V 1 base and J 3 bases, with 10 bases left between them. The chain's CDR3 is CASSEEARIYEQYF. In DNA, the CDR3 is TGTGCCAGCAGTGAAGAGGCTAGGATCTACGAGCAGTACTTC.

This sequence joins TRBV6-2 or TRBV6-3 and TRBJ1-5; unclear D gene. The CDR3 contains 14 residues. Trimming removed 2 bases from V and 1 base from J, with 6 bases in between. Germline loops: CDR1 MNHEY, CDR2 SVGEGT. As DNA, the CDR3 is TGTGCCAGCAGTTACCAGGAAAGCAATCAGCCCCAGCATTTT. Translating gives CASSYQESNQPQHF.

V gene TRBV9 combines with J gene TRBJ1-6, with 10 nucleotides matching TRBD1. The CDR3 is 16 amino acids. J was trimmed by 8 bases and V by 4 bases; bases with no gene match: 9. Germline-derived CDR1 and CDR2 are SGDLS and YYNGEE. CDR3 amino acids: CASSPIAGTGDSPLHF. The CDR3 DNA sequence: TGTGCCAGCAGCCCCATCGCAGGGACAGGGGATTCACCCCTCCACTTT.

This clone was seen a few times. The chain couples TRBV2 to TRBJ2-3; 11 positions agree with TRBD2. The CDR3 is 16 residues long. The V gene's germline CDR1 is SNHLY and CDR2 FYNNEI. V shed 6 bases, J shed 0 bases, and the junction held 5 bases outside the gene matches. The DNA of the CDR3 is TGTGCCAGCAGGACTAGCGGGGCGATAAGCACAGATACGCAGTATTTT. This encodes CASRTSGAISTDTQYF.

In DNA, the CDR3 is TGTGCCAGCAGCTTAAGAAACAGGGGAGCCGTCTCGGAGACCCAGTACTTC. Amino acids: CASSLRNRGAVSETQYF. This chain connects TRBV7-8 to TRBJ2-5; TRBD1 matches 7 bases. This CDR3 spans 17 amino acids. Germline lookup yields CDR1 SGHVS and CDR2 FQNEAQ. Trimming at V came to 2 bases and at J to 5 bases, leaving 14 bases not matched to a gene.

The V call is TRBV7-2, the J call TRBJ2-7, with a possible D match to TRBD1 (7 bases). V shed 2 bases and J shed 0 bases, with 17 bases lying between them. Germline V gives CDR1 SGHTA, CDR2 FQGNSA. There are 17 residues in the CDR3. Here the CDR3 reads CASSLRRGHGSSYEQYF. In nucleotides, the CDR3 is TGTGCCAGCAGCTTACGAAGGGGGCACGGGAGCTCCTACGAGCAGTACTTC. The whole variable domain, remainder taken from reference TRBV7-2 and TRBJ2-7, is GAGVSQSPSNKVTEKGKDVELRCDPISGHTALYWYRQSLGQGLEFLIYFQGNSAPDKSGLPSDRFSAERTGGSVSTLTIQRTQQEDSAVYLCASSLRRGHGSSYEQYFGPGTRLTVT.

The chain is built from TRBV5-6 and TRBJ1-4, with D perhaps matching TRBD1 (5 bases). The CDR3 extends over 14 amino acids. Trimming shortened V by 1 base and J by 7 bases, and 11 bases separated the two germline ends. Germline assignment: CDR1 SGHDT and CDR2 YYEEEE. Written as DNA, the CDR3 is TGTGCCAGCAGCTTGCAGGGTAGTAGTGAAAAACTGTTTTTT. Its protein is CASSLQGSSEKLFF.

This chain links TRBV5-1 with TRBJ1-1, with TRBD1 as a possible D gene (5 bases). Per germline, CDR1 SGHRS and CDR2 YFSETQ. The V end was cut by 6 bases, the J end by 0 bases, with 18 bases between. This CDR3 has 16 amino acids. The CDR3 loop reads CASKYQTGTMNTEAFF. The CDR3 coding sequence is TGCGCCAGCAAATATCAAACAGGAACTATGAACACTGAAGCTTTCTTT.

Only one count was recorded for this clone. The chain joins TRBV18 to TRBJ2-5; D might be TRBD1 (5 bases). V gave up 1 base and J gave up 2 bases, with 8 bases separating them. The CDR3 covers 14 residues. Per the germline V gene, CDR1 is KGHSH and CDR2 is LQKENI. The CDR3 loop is CASSPQTGQETQYF. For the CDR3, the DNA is TGTGCCAGCTCACCACAAACAGGACAAGAGACCCAGTACTTC.

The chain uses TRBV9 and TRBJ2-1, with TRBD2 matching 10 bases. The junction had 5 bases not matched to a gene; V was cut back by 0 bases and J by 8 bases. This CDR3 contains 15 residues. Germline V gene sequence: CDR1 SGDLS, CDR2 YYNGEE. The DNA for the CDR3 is TGTGCCAGCAGCGTAGGAGCGGGGGGGCCTTATGAGCAGTTCTTC. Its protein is CASSVGAGGPYEQFF.

As DNA, the CDR3 is TGTGCCAGCAGCTTCAGTAATCAAGAGACCCAGTACTTC. Its translation is CASSFSNQETQYF. The chain recombines TRBV7-3 with TRBJ2-5; D remains unclear. Germline CDR1 and CDR2: SGHTA and FQGTGA. The CDR3 is made up of 13 amino acids. V shed 3 bases and J shed 2 bases, with 7 bases lying between them.

CDR3 loop: CASSVPPRRITRGEQYF. The CDR3 DNA sequence: TGTGCCAGCAGCGTACCCCCGAGGAGAATTACCCGCGGCGAGCAGTACTTC. The gene calls are TRBV9 and TRBJ2-7; no firm D call. V shed 1 base and J shed 6 bases, with 23 bases lying between them. Looked up from germline, CDR1 is SGDLS and CDR2 is YYNGEE. The CDR3 has 17 residues.